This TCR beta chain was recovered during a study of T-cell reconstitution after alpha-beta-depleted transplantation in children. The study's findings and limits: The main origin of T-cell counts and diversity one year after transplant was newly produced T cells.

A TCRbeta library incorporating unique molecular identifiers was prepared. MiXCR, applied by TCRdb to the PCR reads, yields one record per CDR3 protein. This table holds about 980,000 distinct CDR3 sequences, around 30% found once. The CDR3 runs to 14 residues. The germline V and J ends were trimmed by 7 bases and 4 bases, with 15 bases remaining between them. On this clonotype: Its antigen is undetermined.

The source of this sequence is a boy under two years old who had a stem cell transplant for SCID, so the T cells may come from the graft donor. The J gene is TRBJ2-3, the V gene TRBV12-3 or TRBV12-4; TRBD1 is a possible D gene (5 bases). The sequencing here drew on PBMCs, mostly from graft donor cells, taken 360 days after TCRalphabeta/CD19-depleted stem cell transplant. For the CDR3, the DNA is TGTGCCAGCAAGCCCCAGGGCATGTCAGATACGCAGTATTTT. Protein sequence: CASKPQGMSDTQYF.